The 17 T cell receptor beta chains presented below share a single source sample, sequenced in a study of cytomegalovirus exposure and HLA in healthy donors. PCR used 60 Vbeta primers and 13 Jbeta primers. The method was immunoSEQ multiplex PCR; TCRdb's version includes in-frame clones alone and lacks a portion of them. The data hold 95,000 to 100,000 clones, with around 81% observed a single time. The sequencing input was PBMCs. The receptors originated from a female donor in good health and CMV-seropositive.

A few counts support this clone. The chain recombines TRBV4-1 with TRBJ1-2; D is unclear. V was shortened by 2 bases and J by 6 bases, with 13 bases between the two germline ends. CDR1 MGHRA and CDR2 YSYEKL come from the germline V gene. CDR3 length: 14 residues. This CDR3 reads CASSQLGQVHGYTF. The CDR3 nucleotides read TGCGCCAGCAGCCAATTAGGTCAGGTTCATGGCTACACCTTC.

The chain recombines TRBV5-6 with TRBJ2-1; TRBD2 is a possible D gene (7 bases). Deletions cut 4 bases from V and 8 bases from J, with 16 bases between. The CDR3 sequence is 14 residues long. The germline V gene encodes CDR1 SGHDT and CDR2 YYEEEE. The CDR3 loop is CASSRGGRGDEQFF. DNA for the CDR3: TGTGCCAGCAGCAGGGGGGGCCGGGGCGATGAGCAGTTCTTC.

CDR3 nucleotide sequence: TGTGCCAGCAGGGGACAAGCGAACTATGGCTACACCTTC. Protein product: CASRGQANYGYTF. V is TRBV2 and J is TRBJ1-2; weak D call: TRBD1 (6 bases). The CDR3 runs to 13 residues. Germline values: CDR1 SNHLY, CDR2 FYNNEI. V lost 6 bases, J lost 2 bases, and 10 bases lay in between.

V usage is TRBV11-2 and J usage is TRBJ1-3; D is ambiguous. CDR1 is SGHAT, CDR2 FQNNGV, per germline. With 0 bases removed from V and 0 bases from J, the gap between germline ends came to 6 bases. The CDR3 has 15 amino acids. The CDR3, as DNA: TGTGCCAGCAGCTTAGATGGCACCTCTGGAAACACCATATATTTT. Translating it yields CASSLDGTSGNTIYF.

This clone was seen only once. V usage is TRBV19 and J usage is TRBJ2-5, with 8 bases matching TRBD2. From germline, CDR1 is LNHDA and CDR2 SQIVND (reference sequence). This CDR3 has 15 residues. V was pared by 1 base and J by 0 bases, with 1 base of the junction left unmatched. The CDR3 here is CASSIAGGYQETQYF. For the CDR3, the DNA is TGTGCCAGTAGTATAGCGGGGGGGTACCAAGAGACCCAGTACTTC.

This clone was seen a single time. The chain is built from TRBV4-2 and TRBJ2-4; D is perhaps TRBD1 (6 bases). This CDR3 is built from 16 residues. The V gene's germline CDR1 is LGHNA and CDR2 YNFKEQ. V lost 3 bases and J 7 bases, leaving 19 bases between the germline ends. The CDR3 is CASSQVTGGPTNIQYF. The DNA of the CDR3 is TGTGCCAGCAGCCAGGTGACAGGCGGTCCCACCAACATTCAGTACTTC.

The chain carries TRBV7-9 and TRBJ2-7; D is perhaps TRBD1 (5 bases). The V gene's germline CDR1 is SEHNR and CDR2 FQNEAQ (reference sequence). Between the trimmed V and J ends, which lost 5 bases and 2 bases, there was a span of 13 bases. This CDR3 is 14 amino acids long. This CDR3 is CASSPLTAAYEQYF. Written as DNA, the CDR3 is TGTGCCAGCAGCCCTCTGACAGCTGCCTACGAGCAGTACTTC.

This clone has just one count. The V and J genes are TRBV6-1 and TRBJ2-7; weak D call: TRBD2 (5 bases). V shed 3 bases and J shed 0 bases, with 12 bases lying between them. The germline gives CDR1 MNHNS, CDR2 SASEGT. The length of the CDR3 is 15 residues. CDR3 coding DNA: TGTGCCAGCAGTGAGGATCTCCGGGACTCCTACGAGCAGTACTTC. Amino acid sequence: CASSEDLRDSYEQYF.

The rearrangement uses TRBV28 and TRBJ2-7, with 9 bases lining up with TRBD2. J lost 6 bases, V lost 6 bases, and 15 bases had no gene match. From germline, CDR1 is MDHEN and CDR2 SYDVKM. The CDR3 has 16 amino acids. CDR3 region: CASSPAGVAGVVEQYF. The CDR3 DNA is TGTGCCAGCAGCCCCGCGGGGGTAGCGGGAGTAGTCGAGCAGTACTTC.

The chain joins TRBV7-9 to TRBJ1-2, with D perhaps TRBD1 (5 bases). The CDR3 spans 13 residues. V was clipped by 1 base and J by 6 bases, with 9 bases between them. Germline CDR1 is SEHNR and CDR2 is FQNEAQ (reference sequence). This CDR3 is CASSLEAGNGYTF. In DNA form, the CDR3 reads TGTGCCAGCAGCTTAGAAGCAGGGAATGGCTACACCTTC. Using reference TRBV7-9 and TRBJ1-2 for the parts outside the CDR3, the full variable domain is DTGVSQNPRHKITKRGQNVTFRCDPISEHNRLYWYRQTLGQGPEFLTYFQNEAQLEKSRLLSDRFSAERPKGSFSTLEIQRTEQGDSAMYLCASSLEAGNGYTFGSGTRLTVV.

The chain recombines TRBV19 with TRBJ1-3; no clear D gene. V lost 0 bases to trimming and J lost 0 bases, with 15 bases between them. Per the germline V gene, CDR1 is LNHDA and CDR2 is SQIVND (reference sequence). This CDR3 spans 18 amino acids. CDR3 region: CASSIDALGRPSGNTIYF. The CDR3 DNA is TGTGCCAGTAGTATAGATGCCCTGGGCAGGCCCTCTGGAAACACCATATATTTT.

The CDR3 protein is CASSLLRGGGNQPQHF. The CDR3 nucleotides are TGTGCCAGCAGTTTATTAAGAGGGGGCGGAAATCAGCCCCAGCATTTT. This sequence joins TRBV28 and TRBJ1-5; 7 bases fit TRBD1. The trim removed 1 base at V and 4 bases at J, leaving 7 bases unmatched. This CDR3 has 16 residues. Looked up from germline, CDR1 is MDHEN and CDR2 is SYDVKM.

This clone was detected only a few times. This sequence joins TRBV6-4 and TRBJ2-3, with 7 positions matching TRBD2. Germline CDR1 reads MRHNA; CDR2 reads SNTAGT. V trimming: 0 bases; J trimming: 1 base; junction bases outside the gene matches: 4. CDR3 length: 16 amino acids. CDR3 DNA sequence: TGTGCCAGCAGTGACTCCGGCGGGAGAGGCACAGATACGCAGTATTTT. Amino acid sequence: CASSDSGGRGTDTQYF.

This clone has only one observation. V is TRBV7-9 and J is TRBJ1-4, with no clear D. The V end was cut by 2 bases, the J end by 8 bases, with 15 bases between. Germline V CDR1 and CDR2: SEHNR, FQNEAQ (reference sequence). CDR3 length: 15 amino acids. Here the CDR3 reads CASSLLSGPEEKLFF. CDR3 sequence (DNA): TGTGCCAGCAGCTTACTCAGCGGACCCGAGGAAAAACTGTTTTTT.

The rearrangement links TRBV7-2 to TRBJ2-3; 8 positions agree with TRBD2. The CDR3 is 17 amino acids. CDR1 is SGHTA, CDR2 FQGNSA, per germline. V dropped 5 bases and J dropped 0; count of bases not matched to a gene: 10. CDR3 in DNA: TGTGCCAGCAGCCTACGCCCGGGAGGGACTAGCACAGATACGCAGTATTTT. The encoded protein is CASSLRPGGTSTDTQYF.

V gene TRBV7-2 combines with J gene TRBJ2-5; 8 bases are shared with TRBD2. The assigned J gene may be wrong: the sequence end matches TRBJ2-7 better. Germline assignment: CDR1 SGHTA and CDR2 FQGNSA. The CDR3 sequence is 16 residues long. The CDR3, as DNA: TGTGCCAGCAGCTACGGAGGCAGCGGGAGCTCCTACGAGCAGTACTTC. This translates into CASSYGGSGSSYEQYF.

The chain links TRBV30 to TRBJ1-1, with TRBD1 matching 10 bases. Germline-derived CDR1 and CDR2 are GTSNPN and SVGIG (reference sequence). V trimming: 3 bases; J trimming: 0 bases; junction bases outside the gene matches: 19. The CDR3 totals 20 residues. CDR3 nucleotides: TGTGCCTGGAGGAAGGGGGGGACAGGGGCAATTGTGGAGATGAACACTGAAGCTTTCTTT. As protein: CAWRKGGTGAIVEMNTEAFF.